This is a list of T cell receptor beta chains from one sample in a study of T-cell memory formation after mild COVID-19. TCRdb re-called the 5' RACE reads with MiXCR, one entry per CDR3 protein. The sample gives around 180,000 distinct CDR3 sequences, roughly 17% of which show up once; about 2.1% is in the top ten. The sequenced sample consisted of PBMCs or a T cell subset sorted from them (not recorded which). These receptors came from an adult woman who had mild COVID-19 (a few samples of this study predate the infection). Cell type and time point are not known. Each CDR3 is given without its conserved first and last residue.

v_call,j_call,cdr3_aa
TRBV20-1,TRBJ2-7,SARDGWGEQY
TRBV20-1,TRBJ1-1,SAPRNTEAF
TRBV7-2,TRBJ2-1,ASSLGGQIYNEQF
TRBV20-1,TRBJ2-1,SAGEAGGGYNEQF
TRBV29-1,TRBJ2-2,SVVPRGPNTGELF
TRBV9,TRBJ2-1,ASSAPEPGRSVRNEQF
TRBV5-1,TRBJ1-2,ASSLGRVNYGYT
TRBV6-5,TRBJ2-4,ASSPAGSGILAKNIQY
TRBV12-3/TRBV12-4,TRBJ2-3,ASSLSQYTDTQY
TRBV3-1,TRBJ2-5,ASSRRLAGGQETQY
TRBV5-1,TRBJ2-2,ASSKGTGELF
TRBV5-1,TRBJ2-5,ASSLGYRGPETQY
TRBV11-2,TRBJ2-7,ASSLSHEQY
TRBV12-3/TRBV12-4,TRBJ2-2,ASRGTADTGELF
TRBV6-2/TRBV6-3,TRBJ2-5,ASSQRTSGRGTYRETQY
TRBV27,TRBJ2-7,ASSLEAGEIVGGQY
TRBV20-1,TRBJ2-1,SATIQGSVYNEQF
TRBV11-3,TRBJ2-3,ASSKGRTDTQY
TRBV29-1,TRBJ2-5,SVDPGTAKETQY
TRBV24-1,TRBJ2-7,ATSDHGTNHHEQY
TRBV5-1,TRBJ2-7,ASSPQGVSMEQY
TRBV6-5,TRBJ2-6,ASSYSTGTGANVLT
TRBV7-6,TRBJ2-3,ASSLRGTGPDTQY
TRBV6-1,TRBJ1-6,ASSARHGDSPLH
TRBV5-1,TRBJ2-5,ASSKLAGGQETQY
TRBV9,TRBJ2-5,ASSVRAGGEETQY
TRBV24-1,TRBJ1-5,ATSDPRGGGSNQPQH
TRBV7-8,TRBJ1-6,ASSLAVRTNHSPLH
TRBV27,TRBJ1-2,ASSRERSNYGYT
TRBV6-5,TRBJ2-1,ASSRHLSSYNEQF
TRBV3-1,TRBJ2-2,ASSLLRINTGELF
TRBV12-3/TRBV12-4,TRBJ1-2,ASSPSGDRGEYGYT
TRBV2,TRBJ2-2,ASRTGTMNTGELF
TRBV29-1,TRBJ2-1,SVEDQGLAGSYNEQF
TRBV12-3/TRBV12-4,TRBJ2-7,ASSLISGGANEQY
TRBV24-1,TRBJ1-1,ATSGGGTEAF
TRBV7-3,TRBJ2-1,ASSFGGAVSYNEQF
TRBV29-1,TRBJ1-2,SVEIGAGTIGYT
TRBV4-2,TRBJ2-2,ASSRSTSGGGPRGELF
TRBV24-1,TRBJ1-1,ATSEGREGTEAF
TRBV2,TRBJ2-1,ASRGLAGVHNEQF
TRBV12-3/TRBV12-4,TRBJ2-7,ASSKGGTGGYEQY
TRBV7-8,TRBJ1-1,ASQLDKTRNTEAF
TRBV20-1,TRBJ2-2,SASSAQNTGELF
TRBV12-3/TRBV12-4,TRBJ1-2,ASSPSTGGAQFPLGGYT
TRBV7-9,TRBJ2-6,ASSPNGTAPPGGANVLT
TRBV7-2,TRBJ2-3,ASSSQGVNTDTQY
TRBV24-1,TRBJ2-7,ATTPKGPSSTREWEQY
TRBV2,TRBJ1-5,ASTLQGVSQPQH
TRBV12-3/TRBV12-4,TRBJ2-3,ASSPGGGGTDTQY
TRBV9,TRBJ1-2,ASSVRVRGTVNGYT
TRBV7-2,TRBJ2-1,ASSPWRDSISYNEQF
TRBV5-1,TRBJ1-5,ASSLLQGARGNQPQH
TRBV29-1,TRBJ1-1,SVEGLANTEAF